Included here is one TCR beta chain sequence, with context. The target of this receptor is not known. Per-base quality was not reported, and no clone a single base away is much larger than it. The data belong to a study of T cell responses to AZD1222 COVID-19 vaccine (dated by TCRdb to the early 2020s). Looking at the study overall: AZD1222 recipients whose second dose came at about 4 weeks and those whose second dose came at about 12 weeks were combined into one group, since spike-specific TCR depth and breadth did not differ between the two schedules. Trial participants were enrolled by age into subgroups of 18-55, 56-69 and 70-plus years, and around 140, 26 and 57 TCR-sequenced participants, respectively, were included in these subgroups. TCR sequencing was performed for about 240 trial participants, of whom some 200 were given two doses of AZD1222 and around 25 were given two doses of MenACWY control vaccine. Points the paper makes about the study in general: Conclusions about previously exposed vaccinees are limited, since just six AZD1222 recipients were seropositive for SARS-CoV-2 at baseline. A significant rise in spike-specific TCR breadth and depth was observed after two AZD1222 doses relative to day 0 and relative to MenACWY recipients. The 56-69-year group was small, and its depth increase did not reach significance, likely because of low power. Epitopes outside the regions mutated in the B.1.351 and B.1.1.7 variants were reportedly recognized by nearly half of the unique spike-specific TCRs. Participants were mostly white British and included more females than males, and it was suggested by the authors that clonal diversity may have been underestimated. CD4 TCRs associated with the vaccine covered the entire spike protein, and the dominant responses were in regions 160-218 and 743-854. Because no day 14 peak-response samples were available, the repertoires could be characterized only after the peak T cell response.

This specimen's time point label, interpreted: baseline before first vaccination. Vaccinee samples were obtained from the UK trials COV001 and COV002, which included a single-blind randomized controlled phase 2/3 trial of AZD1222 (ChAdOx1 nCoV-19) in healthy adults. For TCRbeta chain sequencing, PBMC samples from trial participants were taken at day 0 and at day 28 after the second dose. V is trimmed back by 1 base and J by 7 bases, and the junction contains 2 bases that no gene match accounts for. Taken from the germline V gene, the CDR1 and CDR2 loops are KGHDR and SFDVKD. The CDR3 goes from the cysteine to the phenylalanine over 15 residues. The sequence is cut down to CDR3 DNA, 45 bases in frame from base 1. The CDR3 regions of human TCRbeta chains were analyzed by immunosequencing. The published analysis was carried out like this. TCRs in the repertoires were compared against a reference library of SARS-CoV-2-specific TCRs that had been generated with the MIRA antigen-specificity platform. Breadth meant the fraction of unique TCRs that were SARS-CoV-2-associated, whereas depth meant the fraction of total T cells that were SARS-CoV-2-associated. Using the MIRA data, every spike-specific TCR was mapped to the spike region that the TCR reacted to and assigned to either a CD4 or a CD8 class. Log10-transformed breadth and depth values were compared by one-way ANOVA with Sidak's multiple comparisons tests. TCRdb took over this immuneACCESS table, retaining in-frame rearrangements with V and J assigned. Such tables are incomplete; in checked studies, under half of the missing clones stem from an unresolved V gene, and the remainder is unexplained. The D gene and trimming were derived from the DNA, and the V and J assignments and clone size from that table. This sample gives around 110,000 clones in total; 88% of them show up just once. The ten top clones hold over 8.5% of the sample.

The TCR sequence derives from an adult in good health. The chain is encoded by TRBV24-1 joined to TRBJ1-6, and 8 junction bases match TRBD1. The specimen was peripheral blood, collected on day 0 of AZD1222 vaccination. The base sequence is TGTGCCACCAGTGATTTCGGGGACAGGAATTCACCCCTCCACTTT. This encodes CATSDFGDRNSPLHF.